A selection of T cell receptor beta chains follows, all from one sample in a study of radiotherapy plus CTLA-4 blockade in lung cancer. This table comes from immunoSEQ multiplex PCR, and its TCRdb copy is limited to in-frame clones, with some not included. Of more than 90,000 clones in the sample, 82% are singletons; the top ten hold 25%. Sequenced material: peripheral blood, taken from a patient treated with radiotherapy plus ipilimumab. The receptors come from a human donor with non-small cell lung cancer that progressed on radiotherapy plus ipilimumab. The CDR3 runs from the conserved cysteine through the conserved F or W. The D gene is left open where the match is weak. The size field is filled for only some rows; it gives once, few, many or a size class.

D	J	size	V	CDR3	DNA
TRBD2	TRBJ2-3	.	TRBV9	CASSNGRAGTDTQYF	TGTGCCAGCAGCAACGGGAGGGCCGGCACAGATACGCAGTATTTT
.	TRBJ2-1	once	TRBV6-1	CASRLGRGIYNEQFF	TGTGCCAGCAGATTGGGCAGGGGCATTTACAATGAGCAGTTCTTC
.	TRBJ2-3	.	TRBV5-4	CASSKGLAVRESTDTQYF	TGTGCCAGCAGTAAAGGACTGGCGGTGAGGGAAAGCACAGATACGCAGTATTTT
TRBD2	TRBJ2-2	.	TRBV6-1	CASSGLAGVTGELFF	TGTGCCAGCAGTGGATTAGCGGGAGTCACCGGGGAGCTGTTTTTT
.	TRBJ2-1	.	TRBV6-5	CASTLGNEQFF	TGTGCCAGCACCCTAGGCAATGAGCAGTTCTTC
TRBD1	TRBJ1-2	.	TRBV30	CAWSRTGGVSGYTF	TGTGCCTGGAGTCGTACAGGGGGCGTCTCTGGCTACACCTTC
.	TRBJ2-2	.	TRBV2	CASSDRGRGSTNTGELFF	TGTGCCAGCAGTGACCGGGGGCGCGGTAGCACGAACACCGGGGAGCTGTTTTTT
TRBD2	TRBJ2-7	once	TRBV2	CASRSGGYEQYF	TGTGCCAGCAGGTCGGGGGGCTACGAGCAGTACTTC
TRBD2	TRBJ2-3	.	TRBV30	CAWSGTSGRGDTQYF	TGTGCCTGGTCCGGGACTAGCGGGAGAGGCGATACGCAGTATTTT
.	TRBJ2-2	.	TRBV11-1	CASSFESNTGELFF	TGTGCCAGCAGCTTCGAATCGAACACCGGGGAGCTGTTTTTT
.	TRBJ2-5	.	TRBV27	CASSQPGLGKETQYF	TGTGCCAGCAGCCAGCCGGGACTCGGGAAAGAGACCCAGTACTTC
.	TRBJ2-4	.	TRBV5-1	CASSVEGLGKNIQYF	TGCGCCAGCAGCGTGGAGGGCCTCGGCAAAAACATTCAGTACTTC
.	TRBJ1-2	.	TRBV6-6	CASTHGVLRGYGYTF	TGTGCCAGCACTCATGGGGTGCTACGGGGCTATGGCTACACCTTC